Listed below are T cell receptor beta chains from one sample, sequenced in a study of blood T cell repertoires in COVID-19. This table comes from immunoSEQ multiplex PCR, and its TCRdb copy is limited to in-frame clones, with some not included. The table lists about 400,000 clones, approximately 86% of them singletons. The sample taken for sequencing was PBMCs or T cells enriched from blood (not recorded which). These receptors were collected from a woman aged 40 to 55 with acute COVID-19. The CDR3 runs from the conserved cysteine through the conserved F or W. The order of the fields is CDR3 DNA, CDR3 protein, CDR3 length, J gene, V gene, D gene, clone size. D genes are given only for firm matches. Size tells how often a clone was seen (once, few, many) or the class of an expanded clone, and some rows leave it out.

TGCGCCAGCAGCTTGGCCTCAGGGAATAATCAGCCCCAGCATTTT	CASSLASGNNQPQHF	15	TRBJ1-5	TRBV5-1	NA	NA
TGCAGCGTGCGACAGGGGGTAGGGGGCTACACCTTC	CSVRQGVGGYTF	12	TRBJ1-2	TRBV29-1	TRBD1	NA
TGTGCCAGCTCACCCCGGGACAGGGTAAACTCACCCCTCCACTTT	CASSPRDRVNSPLHF	15	TRBJ1-6	TRBV18	TRBD1	NA
TGTGCCAGCTCACCAGACAGCTACTATGGCTACACCTTC	CASSPDSYYGYTF	13	TRBJ1-2	TRBV18	NA	NA
TGTGCCAGCAGCCACACTCTGCGGACTAGCGGATTCTACAATGAGCAGTTCTTC	CASSHTLRTSGFYNEQFF	18	TRBJ2-1	TRBV3-1/TRBV3-2	TRBD2	once
TGTGCCAGCAGCTTAGTCTTTGTCAGCGCCTCACGCACAGATACGCAGTATTTT	CASSLVFVSASRTDTQYF	18	TRBJ2-3	TRBV7-9	NA	NA
TGTGCCAGCAAAGGGGACTACGCGGAGACCCAGTACTTC	CASKGDYAETQYF	13	TRBJ2-5	TRBV2	TRBD2	NA
TGCGCCAGCAGCCAATCAACAACAGGATACACAGATACGCAGTATTTT	CASSQSTTGYTDTQYF	16	TRBJ2-3	TRBV4-1	NA	NA
TGTGCCAGCAACAATTTCTTGGGACTAGCGGGGGGGCGAGACAATGAGCAGTTCTTC	CASNNFLGLAGGRDNEQFF	19	TRBJ2-1	TRBV7-9	TRBD2	NA
TGTGCCAGCAGTTTAAGCGGGGGCCTCTACAATGAGCAGTTCTTC	CASSLSGGLYNEQFF	15	TRBJ2-1	TRBV6-2/TRBV6-3	TRBD2	NA
TGTGCCAGCAGCCCTCCAACAGGGGGCAACACTGAAGCTTTCTTT	CASSPPTGGNTEAFF	15	TRBJ1-1	TRBV5-4	TRBD1	NA
TGTGCCAGCAGCCTACAGGGGGCAGCTGAAGCTTTCTTT	CASSLQGAAEAFF	13	TRBJ1-1	TRBV2	TRBD1	NA
TGTGCCACCAGCTTAAGGACAGGGTGGAACGAGCAGTACTTC	CATSLRTGWNEQYF	14	TRBJ2-7	TRBV15	TRBD1	NA
TGTGCCAGCTCCAGGACAGGGAACACCGGGGAGCTGTTTTTT	CASSRTGNTGELFF	14	TRBJ2-2	TRBV18	TRBD1	NA
TGTGCCAGCAGCCAAGGTGCAGGGTTTGGAAACACCATATATTTT	CASSQGAGFGNTIYF	15	TRBJ1-3	TRBV3-1/TRBV3-2	NA	NA
TGTGCCAGCAGCGACAGGGGAGTATATGGCTACACCTTC	CASSDRGVYGYTF	13	TRBJ1-2	TRBV11-2	TRBD1	NA
TGTGCCTGGAGTTTAGTGTTATCGGGAAACACCATATATTTT	CAWSLVLSGNTIYF	14	TRBJ1-3	TRBV30	NA	NA
TGTGCCAGCAGACCACCGGGACAGGGGGGAAACACCATATATTTT	CASRPPGQGGNTIYF	15	TRBJ1-3	TRBV6-5	TRBD1	NA
TGTGCCAGTACGACAGGGTCCTGGGGCTACACCTTC	CASTTGSWGYTF	12	TRBJ1-2	TRBV19	TRBD1	NA
TGTGCCAGCTCACCAACTAGCGCCAACTACGAGCAGTACTTC	CASSPTSANYEQYF	14	TRBJ2-7	TRBV18	TRBD2	NA
TGTGCCATCAATCATCCTGGGGCCAACGTCCTGACTTTC	CAINHPGANVLTF	13	TRBJ2-6	TRBV10-3	NA	NA
TGTGCCAGCAGCAACAGGAGGGGGGGCAACGGGGAGCTGTTTTTT	CASSNRRGGNGELFF	15	TRBJ2-2	TRBV21-1	NA	NA
TGTGCCAGCAGCGTAGGCGGAGGTCAGACCCAGTACTTC	CASSVGGGQTQYF	13	TRBJ2-5	TRBV9	NA	NA
TGTGCCAGCAGCTCCGGACAGGACACCTACGAGCAGTACTTC	CASSSGQDTYEQYF	14	TRBJ2-7	TRBV7-9	TRBD1	NA
TGTGCCAGCAGCTTCTCCGGGGAGTCTGAAGCTTTCTTT	CASSFSGESEAFF	13	TRBJ1-1	TRBV9	NA	NA
TGTGCCAGCAGCCATGGGGGGGGATTAGTCACTGAAGCTTTCTTT	CASSHGGGLVTEAFF	15	TRBJ1-1	TRBV11-2	NA	NA
TGCGCCAGCAGTAAGCCCACGTTGCGCTGTCAGCCCCAGCATTTT	CASSKPTLRCQPQHF	15	TRBJ1-5	TRBV23-1	NA	NA
TGTGCCAGTAGTAAGGCAGGGGGATTCCACGAGCAGTACTTC	CASSKAGGFHEQYF	14	TRBJ2-7	TRBV19	TRBD1	NA